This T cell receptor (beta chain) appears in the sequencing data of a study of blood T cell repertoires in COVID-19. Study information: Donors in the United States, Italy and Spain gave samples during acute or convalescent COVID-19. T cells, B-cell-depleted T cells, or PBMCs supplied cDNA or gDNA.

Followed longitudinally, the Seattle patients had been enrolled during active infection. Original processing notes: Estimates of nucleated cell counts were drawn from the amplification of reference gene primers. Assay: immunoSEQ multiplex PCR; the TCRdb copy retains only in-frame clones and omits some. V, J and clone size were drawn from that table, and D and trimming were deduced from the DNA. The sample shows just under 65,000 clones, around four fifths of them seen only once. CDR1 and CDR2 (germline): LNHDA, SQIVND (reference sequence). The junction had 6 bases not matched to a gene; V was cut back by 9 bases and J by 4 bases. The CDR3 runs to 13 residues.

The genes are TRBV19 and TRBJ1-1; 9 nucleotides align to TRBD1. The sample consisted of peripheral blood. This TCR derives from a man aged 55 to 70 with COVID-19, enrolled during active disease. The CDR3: CASGQGSGTEAFF. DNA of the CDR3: TGTGCCAGCGGACAGGGGTCGGGCACTGAAGCTTTCTTT. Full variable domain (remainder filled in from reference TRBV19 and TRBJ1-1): DGGITQSPKYLFRKEGQNVTLSCEQNLNHDAMYWYRQDPGQGLRLIYYSQIVNDFQKGDIAEGYSVSREKKESFPLTVTSAQKNPTAFYLCASGQGSGTEAFFGQGTRLTVV.